The 22 T cell receptor beta chains in this list originate from one sample, sequenced in a study of CD8 T cells in ankylosing spondylitis. General study findings and limits: A TCR beta motif made of 7 to 9 highly homologous variants seemed typical of ankylosing spondylitis blood.

MiXCR, run by TCRdb on the 5' RACE reads, gives a single entry per CDR3 protein. The sample includes roughly 490,000 distinct CDR3 sequences, roughly 5.2% of them seen just once. Their specific antigens are unknown. Sequenced material: blood, either unsorted or a sorted T cell fraction (not recorded which). Receptors originate from a male donor with ankylosing spondylitis.

This clonotype was recorded many times. The V and J genes are TRBV6-1 and TRBJ1-1; perhaps TRBD1 as D (5 bases). CDR1 and CDR2 from the germline V gene are MNHNS and SASEGT. CDR3 length: 15 amino acids. V shed 5 bases and J shed 1 base, with 14 bases lying between them. DNA of the CDR3: TGTGCCAGCAGTCGGGACTTTTCTGGGAACACTGAAGCTTTCTTT. Amino acids: CASSRDFSGNTEAFF.

This clonotype came up a few times. The chain carries TRBV10-3 and TRBJ2-1; TRBD1 agrees at 8 bases. Germline lookup yields CDR1 ENHRY and CDR2 SYGVKD. The CDR3 consists of 14 residues. V was clipped by 10 bases and J by 7 bases; unmatched bases: 12. CDR3 coding DNA: TGTGCCACCCGAGGTTTGGACAGGGTGAATGAGCAGTTCTTC. Protein: CATRGLDRVNEQFF.

This clonotype was seen repeatedly, ten times or more. V and J are TRBV5-1 and TRBJ2-3; 11 bases map to TRBD2. CDR3 length: 20 residues. J lost 2 bases, V lost 4 bases, and 18 bases had no gene match. Germline CDR1 and CDR2: SGHRS and YFSETQ. The CDR3 nucleotides read TGCGCCAGCAGCCCGGGGGGACCGATACTACTAGCGGGAGTCACAGATACGCAGTATTTT. It yields the protein CASSPGGPILLAGVTDTQYF.

The gene calls are TRBV5-5 and TRBJ2-1, with D unclear. From germline, CDR1 is SGHKS and CDR2 YYEKEE (reference sequence). The CDR3 extends over 8 amino acids. The ends were cut back, 4 bases at V and 14 bases at J, with 4 bases in the middle. The CDR3 is CASSLKFF. CDR3 sequence (DNA): TGTGCCAGCAGCCTAAAGTTCTTC.

This clonotype was recorded many times. The rearrangement links TRBV5-1 to TRBJ2-7; 10 bases are a match to TRBD1. This CDR3 is 16 amino acids long. Germline values: CDR1 SGHRS, CDR2 YFSETQ. The J segment lost 4 bases and the V segment lost 0 bases, leaving 7 bases of the junction unmatched. The CDR3 bases are TGCGCCAGCAGCTTGGCTCCGGGACAGGGGAAATACGAGCAGTACTTC. The encoded protein is CASSLAPGQGKYEQYF.

In its sample, this clonotype was seen many times. This chain links TRBV7-2 with TRBJ2-7; possible D gene TRBD1, 6 bases. The germline V gene has CDR1 SGHTA and CDR2 FQGNSA. V was shortened by 5 bases and J by 2 bases, with 16 bases between the two germline ends. The CDR3 totals 15 residues. The CDR3 nucleotides read TGTGCCAGCAGCGTCCACCCAGGGGCCACCTACGAGCAGTACTTC. Protein: CASSVHPGATYEQYF.

This clonotype was counted ten times or more. The J gene is TRBJ1-2, the V gene TRBV6-2 or TRBV6-3; TRBD1 is a possible D gene (5 bases). The CDR3 is made up of 17 amino acids. With 0 bases removed from V and 2 bases from J, the gap between germline ends came to 16 bases. Germline CDR1 and CDR2: MNHEY and SVGEGT. The CDR3 DNA follows: TGTGCCAGCAGTTACTCGAGGATCGGCCGGGGCAACTATGGCTACACCTTC. Its protein product is CASSYSRIGRGNYGYTF.

This clonotype appeared many times. The rearrangement uses TRBV18 and TRBJ2-7; no definite D call. Trimming removed 8 bases from V and 2 bases from J, with 19 bases in between. CDR1 KGHSH and CDR2 LQKENI come from the germline V gene. The CDR3 is 15 amino acids. The CDR3 is CASHPPGLKAYEQYF. For the CDR3, the DNA is TGTGCCAGCCACCCCCCAGGATTGAAAGCCTACGAGCAGTACTTC. The full variable domain, in which reference TRBV18 and TRBJ2-7 provide the parts outside the CDR3, is NAGVMQNPRHLVRRRGQEARLRCSPMKGHSHVYWYRQLPEEGLKFMVYLQKENIIDESGMPKERFSAEFPKEGPSILRIQQVVRGDSAAYFCASHPPGLKAYEQYFGPGTRLTVT.

The sample holds a few counts of this clonotype. J is TRBJ2-7 and V is TRBV6-2 or TRBV6-3; no clear D. CDR3 length equals 14 residues. The V gene lost 4 bases and the J gene lost 2 bases, with 12 bases spanning the gap. Germline values: CDR1 MNHEY, CDR2 SVGEGT. The DNA of the CDR3 is TGTGCCAGCAGTTCTTTGACGGGTGCCTACGAGCAGTACTTC. Translation: CASSSLTGAYEQYF.

This clonotype was counted ten times or more. The chain has TRBV5-1 and TRBJ2-7, with 9 nucleotides matching TRBD1. The V segment lost 4 bases and the J segment 4 bases; nucleotides outside the gene matches: 9. The V gene's germline CDR1 is SGHRS and CDR2 YFSETQ. The CDR3 is 15 amino acids. CDR3 sequence: CASSPDRGGPYEQYF. The CDR3 nucleotides are TGCGCCAGCAGCCCGGACAGGGGTGGCCCATACGAGCAGTACTTC.

This clonotype was found many times. V usage is TRBV7-9 and J usage is TRBJ1-5; 9 bases align to TRBD1. Germline V gene data show CDR1 as SEHNR and CDR2 as FQNEAQ (reference sequence). V was pared by 2 bases and J by 6 bases, with 5 bases of the junction left unmatched. The CDR3 loop spans 15 amino acids. This CDR3 is CASSLTGGEGQPQHF. The DNA of the CDR3 is TGTGCCAGCAGCTTAACAGGGGGCGAGGGTCAGCCCCAGCATTTT. Looking up the rest from reference TRBV7-9 and TRBJ1-5 gives the full variable domain: DTGVSQNPRHKITKRGQNVTFRCDPISEHNRLYWYRQTLGQGPEFLTYFQNEAQLEKSRLLSDRFSAERPKGSFSTLEIQRTEQGDSAMYLCASSLTGGEGQPQHFGDGTRLSIL.

This clonotype appeared many times. The gene calls are TRBV7-2 and TRBJ1-5; tentatively, D is TRBD1 (5 bases). V gave up 3 bases and J gave up 6 bases, with 18 bases separating them. Per the germline V gene, CDR1 is SGHTA and CDR2 is FQGNSA. The length of the CDR3 is 16 residues. The CDR3 region is CASSLVQGTVGQPQHF. CDR3 nucleotides: TGTGCCAGCAGCTTGGTTCAGGGAACGGTGGGTCAGCCCCAGCATTTT.

This clonotype was found many times. This sequence joins TRBV20-1 and TRBJ1-4; no clear D. Trimming left V 4 bases short and J 4 bases short, with 10 bases between. The CDR3 extends over 13 amino acids. Germline lookup yields CDR1 DFQATT and CDR2 SNEGSKA (reference sequence). The chain's CDR3 is CSATDGHNEKLFF. The CDR3 bases are TGCAGTGCTACCGACGGGCATAATGAAAAACTGTTTTTT.

This clonotype was found many times. The gene calls are TRBV5-1 and TRBJ2-7; D uncertain. The CDR3 is 13 residues long. The V gene lost 4 bases and the J gene lost 3 bases, with 11 bases spanning the gap. Germline CDR1 and CDR2: SGHRS and YFSETQ. CDR3 loop: CASSDVPNYEQYF. In DNA form, the CDR3 reads TGCGCCAGCAGCGATGTCCCCAACTACGAGCAGTACTTC. The full variable domain, its missing parts supplied by reference TRBV5-1 and TRBJ2-7, is KAGVTQTPRYLIKTRGQQVTLSCSPISGHRSVSWYQQTPGQGLQFLFEYFSETQRNKGNFPGRFSGRQFSNSRSEMNVSTLELGDSALYLCASSDVPNYEQYFGPGTRLTVT.

In this sample, this clonotype turned up many times. The V and J genes are TRBV28 and TRBJ2-3; the match to TRBD2 covers 8 bases. V trimming: 6 bases; J trimming: 0 bases; junction bases outside the gene matches: 5. Germline V gene lookup returns CDR1 MDHEN and CDR2 SYDVKM. The CDR3 covers 15 residues. In DNA, the CDR3 is TGTGCCAGCAGGGGGGGACTAGGAAGCACAGATACGCAGTATTTT. Residues: CASRGGLGSTDTQYF.

This clonotype was counted at least ten times. The chain couples TRBV10-3 to TRBJ2-7; TRBD2 is a possible D gene (6 bases). The germline CDR1 and CDR2 sequences are ENHRY and SYGVKD. The CDR3 extends over 13 amino acids. V was trimmed by 5 bases and J by 2 bases, leaving 10 bases between them. CDR3 sequence reads: CAISRETTYEQYF. The CDR3 nucleotides read TGTGCCATCAGTCGGGAGACTACCTACGAGCAGTACTTC.

This clonotype was recorded at least ten times. The chain recombines TRBV6-5 with TRBJ1-1; D is uncertain. Between the trimmed V and J ends, which lost 1 base and 6 bases, there was a span of 12 bases. Germline V gene lookup returns CDR1 MNHEY and CDR2 SVGAGI. The CDR3 is 14 amino acids. Written as DNA, the CDR3 is TGTGCCAGCAGTTACTGGGGAGGTCGAGCTGAAGCTTTCTTT. It codes for CASSYWGGRAEAFF.

This clonotype was detected ten times or more. The CDR3: CSVEESGLWNTEAFF. In nucleotides, the CDR3 is TGCAGCGTTGAAGAGTCCGGGCTCTGGAACACTGAAGCTTTCTTT. V is TRBV29-1 and J is TRBJ1-1; D is unresolved. Trimming pared 0 bases from V and 1 base from J, leaving 12 bases between. Germline CDR1 reads SQVTM; CDR2 reads ANQGSEA. The CDR3 consists of 15 residues.

In this sample, this clonotype turned up many times. J is TRBJ1-1 and V is TRBV6-1; 9 bases are a match to TRBD1. The CDR3 covers 13 residues. The germline V gene has CDR1 MNHNS and CDR2 SASEGT. Germline trimming cut 7 bases from V and 3 bases from J; bases unmatched to any gene: 3. CDR3 coding DNA: TGTGCCAGCACCTGGGACAGGGACACTGAAGCTTTCTTT. Protein: CASTWDRDTEAFF.

This clonotype was recorded many times. The chain links TRBV7-2 to TRBJ1-5; no clear D. The CDR3 length is 13 residues. The V end was cut by 1 base, the J end by 5 bases, with 6 bases between. Germline V lookup: CDR1 SGHTA, CDR2 FQGNSA. DNA of the CDR3: TGTGCCAGCAGCTTAGGTTTCGATCAGCCCCAGCATTTT. Encoded protein: CASSLGFDQPQHF.

This clonotype was counted at least ten times. The chain is built from TRBV10-3 and TRBJ2-7; TRBD1 agrees at 10 bases. The germline CDR1 and CDR2 sequences are ENHRY and SYGVKD. The CDR3 loop spans 16 amino acids. With V trimmed by 0 bases and J by 3 bases, 5 bases remained unmatched. CDR3 residues: CAISESKGQGNYEQYF. The DNA for the CDR3 is TGTGCCATCAGTGAGTCAAAGGGACAGGGGAACTACGAGCAGTACTTC.

This clonotype was picked up many times. V gene TRBV11-1 combines with J gene TRBJ2-1, with D possibly TRBD2 on 6 matching bases. CDR1 is SGHAT, CDR2 FQDESV, per germline (reference sequence). This CDR3 region has 13 residues. The V gene lost 5 bases and the J gene lost 7 bases, with 12 bases spanning the gap. The CDR3 loop reads CASSLGRGNEQFF. CDR3 bases: TGTGCCAGCAGCCTGGGCCGGGGGAATGAGCAGTTCTTC.